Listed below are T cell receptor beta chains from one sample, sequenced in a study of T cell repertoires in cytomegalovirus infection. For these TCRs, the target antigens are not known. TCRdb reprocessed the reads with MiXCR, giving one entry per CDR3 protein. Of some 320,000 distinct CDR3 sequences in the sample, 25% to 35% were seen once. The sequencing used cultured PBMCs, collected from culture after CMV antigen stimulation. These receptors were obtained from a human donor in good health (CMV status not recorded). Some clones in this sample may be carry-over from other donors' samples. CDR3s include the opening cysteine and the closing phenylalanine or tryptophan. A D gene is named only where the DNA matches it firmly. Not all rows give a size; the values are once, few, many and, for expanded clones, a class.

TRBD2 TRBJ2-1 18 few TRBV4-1 TGCGCCAGCAGCCAAGAGGAGCGGGAGGGAATTTCAGGCAATGAGCAGTTCTTC CASSQEEREGISGNEQFF
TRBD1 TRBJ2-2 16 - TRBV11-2 TGTGCCAGCAGCCAAATGACAGGGGGTAACACCGGGGAGCTGTTTTTT CASSQMTGGNTGELFF
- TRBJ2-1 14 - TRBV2 TGTGCCAGCAGTGAAATTGGACTGCCTAATGAGCAGTTCTTC CASSEIGLPNEQFF
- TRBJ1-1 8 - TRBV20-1 TGCAGTGCTAGAGGGCAGCTATTT CSARGQLF
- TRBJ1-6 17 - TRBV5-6 TGTGCCAGCAGCCAGGGACGGCTGAGCTCCTATAATTCACCCCTCCACTTT CASSQGRLSSYNSPLHF
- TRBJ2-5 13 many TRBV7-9 TGTGCCAGCAGCTGGGCCGGACAAGAGACCCAGTACTTC CASSWAGQETQYF
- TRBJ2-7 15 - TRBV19 TGTGCCAGTAGTATCCGAAAGGGGTGGGCCTACGAGCAGTACTTC CASSIRKGWAYEQYF
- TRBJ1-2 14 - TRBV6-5 TGTGCCAGCAGTTACTCGACGGGAGGCTATGGCTACACCTTC CASSYSTGGYGYTF
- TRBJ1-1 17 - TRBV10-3 TGTGCCATCAGTGAGTCGATAAGTACGGGTTCCCAAACTGAAGCTTTCTTT CAISESISTGSQTEAFF
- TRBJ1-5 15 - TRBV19 TGTGCCAGTAGTCCCATCCGGGGTGGCAATCAGCCCCAGCATTTT CASSPIRGGNQPQHF
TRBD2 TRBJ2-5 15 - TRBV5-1 TGCGCCAGCAGCAAGACTAGCGGGAGCCGGGAGACCCAGTACTTC CASSKTSGSRETQYF
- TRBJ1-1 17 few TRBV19 TGTGCCAGTAGTACAGCAGCCTGGACGCGAATGAACACTGAAGCTTTCTTT CASSTAAWTRMNTEAFF
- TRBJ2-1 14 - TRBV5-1 TGCGCCAGCAGCTCCCCTCCGACGCGGGATGAGCAGTTCTTC CASSSPPTRDEQFF
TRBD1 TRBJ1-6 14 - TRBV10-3 TGTGCCATCAGTCCGGGACAGAAGAATTCACCCCTCCACTTT CAISPGQKNSPLHF
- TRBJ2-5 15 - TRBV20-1 TGCAGTGCGCATAGCCCGGGAGAGGGAGGAGAGACCCAGTACTTC CSAHSPGEGGETQYF
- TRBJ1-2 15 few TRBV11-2 TGTGCCAGCAGGTTATCCAGGGGTGGAAGCTATGGCTACACCTTC CASRLSRGGSYGYTF
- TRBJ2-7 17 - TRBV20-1 TGCAGTGCTAGAGATTTTTACCCTCCTCTTGGCGCCTACGAGCAGTACTTC CSARDFYPPLGAYEQYF
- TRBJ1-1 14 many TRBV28 TGTGCCAGCAGTATCGGACGGATAAACACTGAAGCTTTCTTT CASSIGRINTEAFF
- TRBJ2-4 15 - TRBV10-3 TGTGCCATCAGTGACACCTCTGAAGCCAAAAACATTCAGTACTTC CAISDTSEAKNIQYF
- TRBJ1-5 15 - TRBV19 TGTGCCAGTAGCCCCGTCGGGGCACACAATCAGCCCCAGCATTTT CASSPVGAHNQPQHF
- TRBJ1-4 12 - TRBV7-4 TGTGCCAGCAGCGACGCAGGACTGAAACTGTTTTTT CASSDAGLKLFF
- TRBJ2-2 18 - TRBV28 TGTGCCAGCAGCCTCGTGCTTGAGAGGGTAGGGGACACCGGGGAGCTGTTTTTT CASSLVLERVGDTGELFF
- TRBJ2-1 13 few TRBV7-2 TGTGCCAGCAGCTTAGGATTTTACAATGAGCAGTTCTTC CASSLGFYNEQFF
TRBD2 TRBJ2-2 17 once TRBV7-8 TGTGCCAGCAGCTTAAAGACTAGCGGGGCATTCACCGGGGAGCTGTTTTTT CASSLKTSGAFTGELFF
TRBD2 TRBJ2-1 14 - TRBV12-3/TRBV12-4 TGTGCCAGCAGCCAGCGGGAGGCCTACAATGAGCAGTTCTTC CASSQREAYNEQFF
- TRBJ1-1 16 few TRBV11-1 TGTGCCAGCAGCCATCGCGGGGGACCCCGAAACACTGAAGCTTTCTTT CASSHRGGPRNTEAFF
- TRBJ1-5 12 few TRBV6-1 TGTGCCAGCAGTCTTCCACCTCAGCCCCAGCATTTT CASSLPPQPQHF
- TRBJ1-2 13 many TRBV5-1 TGCGCCAGCAGCTTGGGACAGCAATATGGCTACACCTTC CASSLGQQYGYTF
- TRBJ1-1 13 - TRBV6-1 TGTGCCAGCAGACCTCAGGGGCTCCCTGAAGCTTTCTTT CASRPQGLPEAFF
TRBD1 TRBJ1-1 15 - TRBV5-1 TGCGCCAGCAGCTCGTCGGACAGGGGGGACACTGAAGCTTTCTTT CASSSSDRGDTEAFF
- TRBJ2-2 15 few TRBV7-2 TGTGCCAGCAGCTCGGGCGGACCTGGCACCGGGGAGCTGTTTTTT CASSSGGPGTGELFF
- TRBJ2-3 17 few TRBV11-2 TGTGCCAGCAGCCTCTCCAACTACGCGACTTCCACAGATACGCAGTATTTT CASSLSNYATSTDTQYF
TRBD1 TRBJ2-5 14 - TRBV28 TGTGCCAGCAGTTTAAGGGACAGCGAAGAGACCCAGTACTTC CASSLRDSEETQYF
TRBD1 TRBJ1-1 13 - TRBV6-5 TGTGCCAGCAGTACCGGGACAGACACTGAAGCTTTCTTT CASSTGTDTEAFF
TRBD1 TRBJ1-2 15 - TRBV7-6 TGTGCCAGCAGCTCGGGTGGGACAGGGGCCTATGGCTACACCTTC CASSSGGTGAYGYTF
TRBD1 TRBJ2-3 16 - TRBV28 TGTGCCAGCAGTTTACCGAGACAGGGCACCACAGATACGCAGTATTTT CASSLPRQGTTDTQYF
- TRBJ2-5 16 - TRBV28 TGTGCCAGCAGAACCGGACGGTCCGGTCGAGCCGAGACCCAGTACTTC CASRTGRSGRAETQYF
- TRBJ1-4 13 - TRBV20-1 TGCAGTGCTAGAGAGGATCCTAATGAAAAACTGTTTTTT CSAREDPNEKLFF
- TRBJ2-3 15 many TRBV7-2 TGTGCCAGCAGCTTAGGTACCAGGGCTACAGATACGCAGTATTTT CASSLGTRATDTQYF
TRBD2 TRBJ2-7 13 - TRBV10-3 TGTGCCATCACCGGGACTAGCGAAGACGAGCAGCACTTC CAITGTSEDEQHF
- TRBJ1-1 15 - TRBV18 TGTGCCAGCTCACCACCTGGACAGTTGAACACTGAAGCTTTCTTT CASSPPGQLNTEAFF
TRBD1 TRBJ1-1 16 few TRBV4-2 TGTGCCAGCAGCCGGGAGCGGGGACGACAGGGTAAAACAGCTTTCTTT CASSRERGRQGKTAFF
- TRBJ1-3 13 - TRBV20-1 TGCAGTGCGGGCGGACAGTGGGGAAACACCATATATTTT CSAGGQWGNTIYF
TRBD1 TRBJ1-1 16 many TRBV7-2 TGTGCCAGCAGCTCTGGAAGCGGACAGGGAGCCACTGAAGCTTTCTTT CASSSGSGQGATEAFF
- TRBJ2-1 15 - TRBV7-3 TGTGCCAGCAGCTTAAATATTGGTGGGTACAATGAGCAGTTCTTC CASSLNIGGYNEQFF
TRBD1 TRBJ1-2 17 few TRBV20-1 TGCAGTGCTAGTGGGACAGGGTTTCGCCCACTTGACTATGGCTACACCTTC CSASGTGFRPLDYGYTF
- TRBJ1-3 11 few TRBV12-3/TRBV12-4 TGTGCCAGCCCCCTGGGAAACACCATATATTTT CASPLGNTIYF
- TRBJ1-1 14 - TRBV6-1 TGTGCCAGCAGTGAAAGAGGGAAGAACACTGAAGCTTTCTTT CASSERGKNTEAFF